The present T cell receptor (beta chain) was sequenced within a study of cytomegalovirus exposure and HLA in healthy donors. Whole-study findings and limits: Some public TCRs appeared in many individuals, while most sequences were rare.

The CDR3 is made up of 14 amino acids. Germline V gene sequence: CDR1 KGHSH, CDR2 LQKENI. V was trimmed by 3 bases and J by 6 bases, leaving 15 bases between them. A word on this clone: Its antigen is undetermined.

The PCR used 60 Vbeta and 13 Jbeta primers. Here immunoSEQ multiplex PCR was the method, and the copy in TCRdb shows in-frame clones only, minus some. Of more than 85,000 clones listed, just over 75% were seen once; the top ten hold 8.2%. The TCR originated in a man between 40 and 49 years old in good health and CMV-seropositive. The sample was PBMCs. This chain joins TRBV18 and TRBJ2-7, with D perhaps TRBD2 (6 bases). The CDR3 bases are TGTGCCAGCTCACCCGGACTAACCCTTGGCGAGCAGTACTTC. Translation: CASSPGLTLGEQYF.